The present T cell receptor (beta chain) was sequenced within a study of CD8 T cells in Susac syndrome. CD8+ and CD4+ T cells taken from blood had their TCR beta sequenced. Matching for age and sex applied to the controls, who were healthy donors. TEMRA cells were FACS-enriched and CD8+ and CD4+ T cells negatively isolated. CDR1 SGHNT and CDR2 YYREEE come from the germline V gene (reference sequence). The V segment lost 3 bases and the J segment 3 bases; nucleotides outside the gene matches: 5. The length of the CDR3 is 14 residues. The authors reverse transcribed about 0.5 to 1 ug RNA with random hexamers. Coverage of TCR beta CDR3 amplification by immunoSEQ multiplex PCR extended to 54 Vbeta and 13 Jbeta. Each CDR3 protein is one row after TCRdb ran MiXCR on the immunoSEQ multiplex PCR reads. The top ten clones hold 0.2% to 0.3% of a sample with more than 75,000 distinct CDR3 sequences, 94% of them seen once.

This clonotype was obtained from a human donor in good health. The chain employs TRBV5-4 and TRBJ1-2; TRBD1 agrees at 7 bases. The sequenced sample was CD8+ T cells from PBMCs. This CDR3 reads CASSSGTADYGYTF. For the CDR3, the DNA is TGTGCCAGCAGCTCGGGGACAGCTGACTATGGCTACACCTTC.